This T cell receptor beta chain is from a study of blood T cells in healthy people across ages. CDR1 DFQATT and CDR2 SNEGSKA come from the germline V gene (reference sequence). The V and J ends lost 0 bases and 0 bases respectively, with 14 bases between them. The CDR3 spans 16 residues. A sample-barcoded 5' primer and a J-beta primer mix were used in a second PCR of roughly 6 to 11 cycles. MiXCR, run by TCRdb on the 5' RACE reads, gives a single entry per CDR3 protein. The sample gives under 850,000 distinct CDR3 sequences, 36% of which show up once; 10% to 15% is in the top ten. This clonotype came up a few times.

The rearrangement links TRBV20-1 to TRBJ1-1; D ambiguous. The sample taken for sequencing was blood. This sequence originates from a man younger than 30 in good health. The CDR3 spells CSARDLGRTLNTEAFF. CDR3 nucleotide sequence: TGCAGTGCTAGAGATTTGGGGAGGACCTTGAACACTGAAGCTTTCTTT.